This T cell receptor (beta chain) was found in a study of T cell changes during pregnancy in multiple sclerosis. TCRdb's table, derived via immunoSEQ multiplex PCR, lists solely in-frame clones and lacks some. The table shows 60,000 to 70,000 clones, with roughly 91% occurring only once. The CDR3 spans 12 residues. The V end was cut by 3 bases, the J end by 10 bases, with 13 bases between. The germline gives CDR1 SGDLS, CDR2 YYNGEE. This clone was counted only a few times. This rearrangement joins TRBV9 to TRBJ1-1, with D tentatively TRBD1 (5 bases). The sample here was peripheral blood, taken after pregnancy. This TCR came from a female donor in good health, enrolled as a control in a pregnancy study. The CDR3 DNA is TGTGCCAGCAGCGCTATCCAGGGACTAGCTTTCTTT. It codes for CASSAIQGLAFF.